This passage covers 25 T cell receptor beta chains from one sample sequenced in a study of Tregs in tolerant kidney transplant recipients. Sequenced by immunoSEQ multiplex PCR; TCRdb stores in-frame clones only, minus some. The sample gives approximately 75,000 clones, under 95% of which show up once; about 0.34% is in the top ten. The specimen was Tregs from blood, collected before the transplant. These receptors all come from a human donor who received a combined kidney and bone marrow transplant.

The sample holds one count of this clone. The V gene is TRBV14, the J gene TRBJ1-1, with TRBD1 matching over 7 bases. With 3 bases clipped from V and 0 bases from J, the junction kept 7 bases outside the gene matches. Germline values: CDR1 SGHDN, CDR2 FVKESK. The CDR3 is 16 residues long. CDR3 loop: CASSQGEGAVNTEAFF. CDR3 DNA sequence: TGTGCCAGCAGCCAGGGAGAGGGGGCCGTGAACACTGAAGCTTTCTTT.

The chain has TRBV5-4 and TRBJ2-5; TRBD2 agrees at 10 bases. V lost 3 bases and J lost 4; bases outside the gene matches: 6. Germline lookup yields CDR1 SGHNT and CDR2 YYREEE (reference sequence). The length of the CDR3 is 15 residues. The CDR3 coding sequence is TGTGCCAGCAGCTCCGGACTAGCGGTCCTAGAGACCCAGTACTTC. Translating gives CASSSGLAVLETQYF.

This chain joins TRBV30 and TRBJ2-7, with 7 bases matching TRBD2. The V segment lost 2 bases and the J segment 7 bases; nucleotides outside the gene matches: 20. CDR3 length: 17 residues. Per the germline V gene, CDR1 is GTSNPN and CDR2 is SVGIG (reference sequence). In nucleotides, the CDR3 is TGTGCCTGGAGTCCCCCAAGGCGGGGGACGGCGACCTTTGAGCAGTACTTC. This gives the protein CAWSPPRRGTATFEQYF.

This chain connects TRBV21-1 to TRBJ2-1; the D call of TRBD1 is as the table states it, not checked on the DNA. TRBV21-1 is a known pseudogene. This CDR3 region has 19 residues. This CDR3 reads CASSKALGGQGNSYNEQFF. Here the CDR3 DNA reads TGTGCCAGCAGCAAAGCTCTGGGCGGACAGGGAAACTCCTACAATGAGCAGTTCTTC.

This rearrangement joins TRBV28 to TRBJ1-6; D is unclear. Between the trimmed V and J ends, which lost 6 bases and 8 bases, there was a span of 11 bases. Germline-derived CDR1 and CDR2 are MDHEN and SYDVKM. This CDR3 region has 13 residues. CDR3 sequence reads: CASSPEIYSPLHF. CDR3 coding DNA: TGTGCCAGCAGCCCGGAAATTTATTCACCCCTCCACTTT.

Here the CDR3 DNA reads TGCGCCAGCAGTCTAGGCGTGACTAGGACGGGTGGAGATACGCAGTATTTT. This encodes CASSLGVTRTGGDTQYF. V is TRBV4-3 and J is TRBJ2-3, with TRBD2 as a possible D gene (6 bases). Trimming left V 6 bases short and J 5 bases short, with 24 bases between. The germline gives CDR1 LGHNA, CDR2 YSLEER. The CDR3 sequence is 17 residues long.

The genes are TRBV6-5 and TRBJ2-3, with D possibly matching TRBD2 (5 bases). The V and J ends lost 6 bases and 1 base respectively, with 11 bases between them. CDR1 is MNHEY and CDR2 is SVGAGI in the germline V gene. CDR3 length: 14 amino acids. CDR3 sequence (DNA): TGTGCCAGCAGCCTGGCGGAGGGCACAGATACGCAGTATTTT. Its translation is CASSLAEGTDTQYF.

V is TRBV11-2 and J is TRBJ2-1; TRBD2 matches at 9 bases. CDR3 length: 15 residues. The ends lost 1 base at V and 9 bases at J; junction bases unmatched: 7. The germline V gene has CDR1 SGHAT and CDR2 FQNNGV. The CDR3 coding sequence is TGTGCCAGCAGCTTAGTTCATAGCGGGAGAACTGAGCAGTTCTTC. Translation: CASSLVHSGRTEQFF.

This chain links TRBV5-6 with TRBJ2-3; D is unclear. Trimming took off 0 bases at V and 4 bases at J, with 12 bases between the two ends. Germline V gene data show CDR1 as SGHDT and CDR2 as YYEEEE. The CDR3 spans 15 residues. CDR3 residues: CASSLGLVDADTQYF. For the CDR3, the DNA is TGTGCCAGCAGCTTGGGGCTAGTCGATGCAGATACGCAGTATTTT.

The rearrangement joins TRBV6-5 to TRBJ1-3; D gene uncertain. CDR3 length: 15 residues. Trimming took off 5 bases at V and 0 bases at J, with 11 bases between the two ends. Per germline, CDR1 MNHEY and CDR2 SVGAGI. In DNA form, the CDR3 reads TGTGCCAGCAGTCCACCCTTGGACTCTGGAAACACCATATATTTT. As protein: CASSPPLDSGNTIYF.

This clone was seen just once. The V and J genes are TRBV29-1 and TRBJ2-1; 7 bases map to TRBD1. The CDR3 is 12 amino acids. V trimming: 4 bases; J trimming: 7 bases; junction bases outside the gene matches: 4. Germline CDR1 SQVTM, CDR2 ANQGSEA. CDR3: CSVGDRVNEQFF. Here the CDR3 DNA reads TGCAGCGTTGGAGACAGGGTTAATGAGCAGTTCTTC.

This sequence joins TRBV7-2 and TRBJ2-1; no clear D gene. V lost 1 base and J 7 bases, leaving 8 bases between the germline ends. The CDR3 loop spans 13 amino acids. Germline assignment: CDR1 SGHTA and CDR2 FQGNSA. The CDR3 DNA is TGTGCCAGCAGCTTAGACGGAACGAATGAGCAGTTCTTC. Translated: CASSLDGTNEQFF.

V is TRBV10-3 and J is TRBJ2-1; tentatively, D is TRBD2 (6 bases). Germline CDR1 reads ENHRY; CDR2 reads SYGVKD. V lost 3 bases to trimming and J lost 8 bases, with 23 bases between them. The CDR3 extends over 17 amino acids. CDR3: CAISDPSRLVGLDEQFF. The CDR3 nucleotides read TGTGCCATCAGTGACCCTTCGAGACTAGTAGGATTGGATGAGCAGTTCTTC.

This clone was picked up a small number of times. This sequence joins TRBV27 and TRBJ2-3; 15 bases agree with TRBD2. From germline, CDR1 is MNHEY and CDR2 SMNVEV (reference sequence). Trimming took 0 bases from V and 1 from J; bases not matched to a gene: 8. CDR3 size: 20 residues. DNA for the CDR3: TGTGCCAGCAGTTTATCCCGGACTAGCGGGAGGGACGGCGGCACAGATACGCAGTATTTT. Protein sequence: CASSLSRTSGRDGGTDTQYF.

The CDR3, as DNA: TGTGCCAGCAGCGCCGGGACAGGGAACACTGAAGCTTTCTTT. This translates into CASSAGTGNTEAFF. The V call is TRBV9, the J call TRBJ1-1; 8 bases line up with TRBD1. Germline assignment: CDR1 SGDLS and CDR2 YYNGEE. V shed 3 bases, J shed 1 base, and the junction held 2 bases outside the gene matches. The CDR3 has 14 residues.

V gene TRBV7-2 combines with J gene TRBJ2-7; the D is unclear. V lost 6 bases, J lost 2 bases, and 17 bases lay in between. There are 15 residues in the CDR3. Germline CDR1 reads SGHTA; CDR2 reads FQGNSA. CDR3 residues: CASSSPGGGAYEQYF. CDR3 sequence (DNA): TGTGCCAGCAGTAGCCCCGGCGGTGGGGCCTACGAGCAGTACTTC. Filled out from reference TRBV7-2 and TRBJ2-7, the complete variable domain reads GAGVSQSPSNKVTEKGKDVELRCDPISGHTALYWYRQSLGQGLEFLIYFQGNSAPDKSGLPSDRFSAERTGGSVSTLTIQRTQQEDSAVYLCASSSPGGGAYEQYFGPGTRLTVT.

The chain joins TRBV5-4 to TRBJ2-2; D is ambiguous. Deletions cut 2 bases from V and 0 bases from J, with 2 bases between. CDR3 length: 13 amino acids. CDR1 SGHNT and CDR2 YYREEE come from the germline V gene (reference sequence). The CDR3 nucleotides are TGTGCCAGCAGCTTTGCGAACACCGGGGAGCTGTTTTTT. Translating gives CASSFANTGELFF.

The chain couples TRBV19 to TRBJ2-7; 9 bases are shared with TRBD2. Trimming at V came to 4 bases and at J to 4 bases, leaving 11 bases not matched to a gene. Germline V gives CDR1 LNHDA, CDR2 SQIVND (reference sequence). The CDR3 spans 16 residues. This CDR3 is CASSTNTLAGVYEQYF. CDR3 bases: TGTGCCAGTAGTACGAACACCTTAGCGGGAGTGTACGAGCAGTACTTC.

The genes are TRBV28 and TRBJ1-2, with D unclear. Germline loops: CDR1 MDHEN, CDR2 SYDVKM. V shed 3 bases and J shed 2 bases, with 7 bases lying between them. The CDR3 is 13 amino acids. For the CDR3, the DNA is TGTGCCAGCAGTTTGGTACAGAACTATGGCTACACCTTC. This sequence encodes CASSLVQNYGYTF.

A single count supports this clone. Other DNA sequences from this sample encode an identical CDR3 as well. The chain is built from TRBV5-1 and TRBJ2-3; tentative D call: TRBD2 (5 bases). Germline loops: CDR1 SGHRS, CDR2 YFSETQ. This CDR3 is 14 amino acids long. V was shortened by 1 base and J by 0 bases, with 6 bases between the two germline ends. CDR3 sequence: CASSLSGSTDTQYF. In nucleotides, the CDR3 is TGCGCCAGCAGCTTGAGCGGTAGCACAGATACGCAGTATTTT. Based on the CDR3 plus reference TRBV5-1 and TRBJ2-3, the full variable domain is KAGVTQTPRYLIKTRGQQVTLSCSPISGHRSVSWYQQTPGQGLQFLFEYFSETQRNKGNFPGRFSGRQFSNSRSEMNVSTLELGDSALYLCASSLSGSTDTQYFGPGTRLTVL.

The rearrangement joins TRBV6-1 to TRBJ2-7, with TRBD1 as a possible D gene (6 bases). V was pared by 6 bases and J by 4 bases, with 16 bases between. The length of the CDR3 is 14 residues. CDR1 MNHNS and CDR2 SASEGT come from the germline V gene. DNA for the CDR3: TGTGCCAGCAGGGCGACAGGATACCCTTACGAGCAGTACTTC. Translated, it gives CASRATGYPYEQYF.

The genes are TRBV5-4 and TRBJ1-2, with 10 positions matching TRBD1. V was pared by 3 bases and J by 0 bases, with 2 bases of the junction left unmatched. Germline V gene sequence: CDR1 SGHNT, CDR2 YYREEE (reference sequence). The CDR3 is made up of 15 amino acids. CDR3: CASSWGQGTNYGYTF. CDR3 coding DNA: TGTGCCAGCAGCTGGGGACAGGGGACTAACTATGGCTACACCTTC.

The rearrangement links TRBV28 to TRBJ2-4; weak D call: TRBD2 (6 bases). The germline gives CDR1 MDHEN, CDR2 SYDVKM. V lost 5 bases, J lost 0 bases, and 20 bases lay in between. The CDR3 has 18 amino acids. The CDR3 sequence: CASSPGDGRDLAKNIQYF. The CDR3 coding sequence is TGTGCCAGCAGTCCCGGGGACGGGAGAGATCTAGCCAAAAACATTCAGTACTTC.

This chain joins TRBV6-4 and TRBJ2-2; TRBD1 matches at 7 bases. This CDR3 is built from 14 residues. J gave up 7 bases and V 6 bases, and 8 bases lay outside the gene matches. Germline V CDR1 and CDR2: MRHNA, SNTAGT. CDR3 amino acids: CASRPQGDSGELFF. Written as DNA, the CDR3 is TGTGCCAGCAGACCCCAGGGGGACAGCGGGGAGCTGTTTTTT.

The chain uses TRBV30 and TRBJ1-2; 9 bases agree with TRBD1. J lost 1 base, V lost 5 bases, and 5 bases had no gene match. CDR1 and CDR2 from the germline V gene are GTSNPN and SVGIG (reference sequence). The CDR3 consists of 14 residues. The chain's CDR3 is CAWGGQGYNYGYTF. CDR3 DNA: TGTGCCTGGGGGGGACAGGGCTATAACTATGGCTACACCTTC.